Following are 21 T cell receptor beta chains from one sample sequenced in a study of cytomegalovirus exposure and HLA in healthy donors. 13 Jbeta primers and 60 Vbeta primers were used for the PCR. Produced via immunoSEQ multiplex PCR; TCRdb's table is partial and in-frame only. The top ten hold under 3.5% of the sample, which has about 96,000 clones, roughly 79% seen once. The source material was PBMCs. The source is a female donor in good health and CMV-seropositive.

The V gene is TRBV9, the J gene TRBJ2-7, with D maybe TRBD1 (6 bases). CDR3 size: 13 residues. Germline-derived CDR1 and CDR2 are SGDLS and YYNGEE. Trimming stripped 0 bases from V and 6 bases from J, with 10 bases between. The CDR3 DNA follows: TGTGCCAGCAGCGTAGTACAGGGCGGCGAGCAGTACTTC. This translates into CASSVVQGGEQYF. The variable domain in full, with the rest retrieved from reference TRBV9 and TRBJ2-7, is DSGVTQTPKHLITATGQRVTLRCSPRSGDLSVYWYQQSLDQGLQFLIQYYNGEERAKGNILERFSAQQFPDLHSELNLSSLELGDSALYFCASSVVQGGEQYFGPGTRLTVT.

The chain combines TRBV14 with TRBJ2-3; 8 positions agree with TRBD2. With V trimmed by 3 bases and J by 0 bases, 5 bases remained unmatched. This CDR3 has 16 amino acids. CDR1 and CDR2 (germline): SGHDN, FVKESK. The DNA of the CDR3 is TGTGCCAGCAGCCACTTAGCGGGAACTAGCACAGATACGCAGTATTTT. Translation gives CASSHLAGTSTDTQYF.

This clone was counted a few times. The chain recombines TRBV4-3 with TRBJ1-3; weak D call: TRBD1 (5 bases). This CDR3 spans 15 amino acids. The germline gives CDR1 LGHNA, CDR2 YSLEER. Between the trimmed V and J ends, which lost 0 bases and 4 bases, there was a span of 10 bases. CDR3 loop: CASSQDTRQGNTIYF. The CDR3 DNA follows: TGCGCCAGCAGCCAAGATACGAGACAGGGAAACACCATATATTTT.

This clone was detected once. The J gene is TRBJ2-1, the V gene TRBV2, with 8 nucleotides matching TRBD2. V lost 5 bases to trimming and J lost 1 base; unmatched junction nucleotides: 4. The CDR3 length is 15 residues. Germline CDR1 is SNHLY and CDR2 is FYNNEI. CDR3 amino acids: CASSTLAVSYNEQFF. CDR3 nucleotides: TGTGCCAGCAGTACACTAGCGGTTTCCTACAATGAGCAGTTCTTC.

This clone was detected only once. The rearrangement links TRBV19 to TRBJ2-7; 10 bases agree with TRBD1. The CDR3 length is 14 residues. With 6 bases clipped from V and 5 bases from J, the junction kept 7 bases outside the gene matches. From germline, CDR1 is LNHDA and CDR2 SQIVND (reference sequence). DNA of the CDR3: TGTGCCAGTAGCCCGGGACAGGGGAGCCACGAGCAGTACTTC. Translating gives CASSPGQGSHEQYF.

The V and J genes are TRBV6-5 and TRBJ2-5; D not certain. The CDR3 consists of 10 residues. Germline CDR1 is MNHEY and CDR2 is SVGAGI. Trimming stripped 5 bases from V and 4 bases from J, with 2 bases between. CDR3 protein: CASSRETQYF. The DNA of the CDR3 is TGTGCCAGCAGTCGAGAGACCCAGTACTTC.

The V gene is TRBV7-2, the J gene TRBJ2-7; 9 nucleotides match TRBD1. The CDR3 spans 14 residues. The germline V gene has CDR1 SGHTA and CDR2 FQGNSA. The J segment lost 7 bases and the V segment lost 1 base, leaving 5 bases of the junction unmatched. The CDR3 DNA sequence: TGTGCCAGCAGCTTAGACAGGGGGCTAGGGGAGCAGTACTTC. It codes for CASSLDRGLGEQYF.

V gene TRBV28 combines with J gene TRBJ1-2; 7 nucleotides agree with TRBD1. The CDR3 is made up of 14 amino acids. Trimming removed 8 bases from V and 4 bases from J; junction bases left unmatched: 10. Looked up from germline, CDR1 is MDHEN and CDR2 is SYDVKM. The CDR3 region has the DNA TGTGCCAGCTGGATAGGGGGCAATCCCTATGGCTACACCTTC. Translation gives CASWIGGNPYGYTF.

This rearrangement joins TRBV28 to TRBJ1-4, with 10 nucleotides matching TRBD1. CDR3 size: 14 residues. J lost 6 bases, V lost 3 bases, and 1 base had no gene match. Germline assignment: CDR1 MDHEN and CDR2 SYDVKM. The CDR3 DNA reads TGTGCCAGCAGTTTGACAGGGGGCGATGAAAAACTGTTTTTT. This gives the protein CASSLTGGDEKLFF.

V and J are TRBV5-1 and TRBJ1-1, with 8 bases aligning to TRBD1. The length of the CDR3 is 14 residues. CDR1 is SGHRS and CDR2 is YFSETQ in the germline V gene. V was pared by 3 bases and J by 3 bases, with 4 bases of the junction left unmatched. The CDR3 DNA is TGCGCCAGCAGCTGGGGACAGGCGGACACTGAAGCTTTCTTT. Translated: CASSWGQADTEAFF. The entire variable domain, with the rest obtained from reference TRBV5-1 and TRBJ1-1, is as follows: KAGVTQTPRYLIKTRGQQVTLSCSPISGHRSVSWYQQTPGQGLQFLFEYFSETQRNKGNFPGRFSGRQFSNSRSEMNVSTLELGDSALYLCASSWGQADTEAFFGQGTRLTVV.

The chain links TRBV19 to TRBJ1-2; 7 positions match TRBD1. The V gene end was trimmed by 8 bases and the J gene end by 3 bases; junction bases not matched to a gene: 9. Germline CDR1 LNHDA, CDR2 SQIVND (reference sequence). This CDR3 has 14 amino acids. This CDR3 reads CASADRSYYYGYTF. CDR3 coding DNA: TGTGCCAGTGCGGACAGGAGTTATTACTATGGCTACACCTTC.

This chain connects TRBV7-3 to TRBJ2-5, with D perhaps TRBD1 (5 bases). Germline V gives CDR1 SGHTA, CDR2 FQGTGA. This CDR3 is built from 13 residues. Trimming shortened V by 1 base and J by 5 bases, and 8 bases separated the two germline ends. The CDR3 sequence: CASSLSRAETQYF. CDR3 bases: TGTGCCAGCAGCTTAAGCAGGGCGGAGACCCAGTACTTC. The full variable domain, with the rest looked up from reference TRBV7-3 and TRBJ2-5, is GAGVSQTPSNKVTEKGKYVELRCDPISGHTALYWYRQSLGQGPEFLIYFQGTGAADDSGLPNDRFFAVRPEGSVSTLKIQRTERGDSAVYLCASSLSRAETQYFGPGTRLLVL.

The chain combines TRBV19 with TRBJ1-4; the D gene is possibly TRBD1 (5 bases). CDR1 and CDR2 from the germline V gene are LNHDA and SQIVND (reference sequence). V was pared by 3 bases and J by 4 bases, with 9 bases between. The CDR3 runs to 14 residues. The CDR3 here is CASSIHGGNEKLFF. CDR3 bases: TGTGCCAGTAGTATCCACGGGGGTAATGAAAAACTGTTTTTT. Full variable domain (rest looked up from reference TRBV19 and TRBJ1-4): DGGITQSPKYLFRKEGQNVTLSCEQNLNHDAMYWYRQDPGQGLRLIYYSQIVNDFQKGDIAEGYSVSREKKESFPLTVTSAQKNPTAFYLCASSIHGGNEKLFFGSGTQLSVL.

This chain links TRBV7-2 with TRBJ2-7, with 9 bases aligning to TRBD1. V shed 4 bases and J 9 bases; nucleotides not matched to a gene: 16. Germline V lookup: CDR1 SGHTA, CDR2 FQGNSA. This CDR3 region has 16 residues. This CDR3 is CASSSYGTGNGVGQYF. DNA of the CDR3: TGTGCCAGCAGCTCTTACGGGACAGGGAACGGGGTTGGGCAGTACTTC.

The chain uses TRBV14 and TRBJ2-5; 7 bases agree with TRBD1. The germline gives CDR1 SGHDN, CDR2 FVKESK. V shed 4 bases, J shed 4 bases, and the junction held 12 bases outside the gene matches. This CDR3 region has 16 residues. DNA of the CDR3: TGTGCCAGCAGCCCGGCCCAGGGGGTAAGGAGAGAGACCCAGTACTTC. Translated, it gives CASSPAQGVRRETQYF.

The gene calls are TRBV29-1 and TRBJ2-7; 9 bases line up with TRBD2. The CDR3 has 15 residues. Trimming at V came to 4 bases and at J to 2 bases, leaving 9 bases not matched to a gene. CDR1 and CDR2 from the germline V gene are SQVTM and ANQGSEA. The CDR3 loop reads CSVVRGGRAPYEQYF. The CDR3 DNA reads as TGCAGCGTTGTGAGGGGCGGGAGGGCGCCCTACGAGCAGTACTTC.

The CDR3 reads CASSQDWTGLNTEAFF. As DNA, the CDR3 is TGCGCCAGCAGCCAAGATTGGACAGGCCTGAACACTGAAGCTTTCTTT. The rearrangement links TRBV4-1 to TRBJ1-1, with 7 bases that match TRBD1. Unmatched junction bases numbered 4, after V lost 0 bases and J lost 0 bases. Looked up from germline, CDR1 is MGHRA and CDR2 is YSYEKL. The CDR3 spans 16 residues.

This clone has a handful of counts. The CDR3 loop reads CAIRGGGLSYEQYF. The CDR3 DNA follows: TGTGCCATCCGGGGGGGCGGCCTTTCCTACGAGCAGTACTTC. V and J are TRBV6-6 and TRBJ2-7, with 8 bases identical to TRBD2. Germline trimming cut 10 bases from V and 1 base from J; bases unmatched to any gene: 9. Germline CDR1 MNHNY, CDR2 SVGAGI (reference sequence). The CDR3 consists of 14 residues.

This clone appeared once. The rearrangement uses TRBV28 and TRBJ2-1, with 7 nucleotides matching TRBD2. Germline lookup yields CDR1 MDHEN and CDR2 SYDVKM. J lost 8 bases, V lost 5 bases, and 9 bases had no gene match. The CDR3 has 14 residues. CDR3 bases: TGTGCCAGCAGTCCGTCCGCGGGAGCCTATGAGCAGTTCTTC. This codes for CASSPSAGAYEQFF.

In this sample, this clone turned up a few times. The chain is built from TRBV13 and TRBJ1-1; possible D gene TRBD1, 6 bases. Trimming removed 5 bases from V and 2 bases from J, with 12 bases in between. Germline-derived CDR1 and CDR2 are PRHDT and FYEKMQ (reference sequence). The CDR3 loop spans 14 amino acids. CDR3 protein: CASSAGQINTEAFF. The CDR3 coding sequence is TGTGCCAGCAGCGCCGGACAGATAAACACTGAAGCTTTCTTT.

The J gene is TRBJ1-2, the V gene TRBV5-1; D is unresolved. The V and J ends lost 2 bases and 4 bases respectively, with 9 bases between them. Germline CDR1 reads SGHRS; CDR2 reads YFSETQ. The CDR3 consists of 13 residues. The CDR3 sequence: CASSLQNFYGYTF. DNA of the CDR3: TGCGCCAGCAGCTTACAGAACTTCTATGGCTACACCTTC.